The clone carrying this T cell receptor (beta chain) was counted a few times. Its specificity is not known. Germline-derived CDR1 and CDR2 are SEHNR and FQNEAQ (reference sequence). The CDR3 runs to 14 residues. The trim removed 8 bases at V and 3 bases at J, leaving 7 bases unmatched. MiXCR, run by TCRdb on the RT-PCR reads, gives a single entry per CDR3 protein. The repertoire includes more than 450,000 distinct CDR3 sequences, 12% of them detected once, and roughly 10% sits in the top ten. This specimen comes from a study of response to subunit inactivated influenza vaccine. Study-wide points: Only a handful of new T cells, the authors suggested, are recruited with each seasonal influenza vaccination.

The chain carries TRBV7-9 and TRBJ2-1, with 7 positions matching TRBD2. The sequence derives from a man aged 45 to 65 who received an inactivated influenza vaccine. The material was PBMCs from blood, obtained on the day of vaccination. CDR3 bases: TGTGCCAGCCGTGACGGGAGGAACTACAATGAGCAGTTCTTC. Protein sequence: CASRDGRNYNEQFF.